Listed below are T cell receptor beta chains from one sample, sequenced in a study of OX40 agonist ivuxolimab in advanced cancers. TCRdb keeps only in-frame clones here, not all; method: immunoSEQ multiplex PCR. The sample holds roughly 62,000 clones; roughly 83% are singletons and the top ten take around 2.5%. The material sequenced was CD4+ or CD8+ T cells sorted from blood, taken in a trial of the OX40 agonist ivuxolimab. These receptors were obtained from an adult with an advanced solid tumor such as melanoma, head and neck, liver or kidney cancer. Each CDR3 is given with its conserved first and last residue. The D gene is left open where the match is weak. Size is stated for part of the rows, as once, few or many counts, or as a class when the clone is expanded.

. TRBJ2-3 TRBV7-6 . TGTGCCAGCACCCCCCTTAGTTTTGGCACAGATACGCAGTATTTT CASTPLSFGTDTQYF
. TRBJ2-2 TRBV7-3 . TGTGCCAGCAGCTTAAGCCATGTTATCGGGGAGCTGTTTTTT CASSLSHVIGELFF
. TRBJ2-7 TRBV6-5 . TGTGCCAGCAGTTACTCGGGCAGGGCGGGCGAGCAGTACTTC CASSYSGRAGEQYF
. TRBJ2-2 TRBV7-9 . TGTGCCAGCAGCTCTTGGGGGATCAGAGATATCAGCCGGGAGCTGTTTTTT CASSSWGIRDISRELFF
. TRBJ1-2 TRBV30 . TGTGCCTGGAGTCGGCCAGGCGCCGTTTATGGCTACACCTTC CAWSRPGAVYGYTF
. TRBJ1-6 TRBV6-1 . TGTGCCAGCAGTGGGAACCTCGGACTGGGAAATTCACCCCTCCACTTT CASSGNLGLGNSPLHF
. TRBJ2-3 TRBV5-1 TRBD2 TGCGCCAGCAGCTTGGGTACTAGCGGGGGCACAGATACGCAGTATTTT CASSLGTSGGTDTQYF
. TRBJ2-7 TRBV7-8 TRBD1 TGTGCCAGCAGCCCCACAGGGGGCTCCTACGAGCAGTACTTC CASSPTGGSYEQYF
. TRBJ1-1 TRBV28 . TGTGCCAGCAGTTCCCGTCTGAAGAACACTGAAGCTTTCTTT CASSSRLKNTEAFF
. TRBJ2-5 TRBV7-8 . TGTGCCAGCAGCTTAGATCGAGGAGAGACCCAGTACTTC CASSLDRGETQYF
. TRBJ2-7 TRBV19 TRBD1 TGTGCCAGTAGTTTGGGACCGGGACAGACGTACGAGCAGTACTTC CASSLGPGQTYEQYF
. TRBJ2-7 TRBV6-1 . TGTGCCAGCAGTGAGAGCGGGACAGGTACCTACGAGCAGTACTTC CASSESGTGTYEQYF
. TRBJ2-5 TRBV5-1 . TGCGCCAGCAGAACCTGGGGGGAGTCACAGGAGACCCAGTACTTC CASRTWGESQETQYF
. TRBJ1-1 TRBV7-7 . TGTGCTAGCAGCTCTCGGATGAACACTGAAGCTTTCTTT CASSSRMNTEAFF
once TRBJ2-5 TRBV11-2 . TGTGCCAGCAGCACGACTGTGAAAGAGACCCAGTACTTC CASSTTVKETQYF
. TRBJ1-5 TRBV10-3 TRBD1 TGTGCCATCAGCCGGGACAGGGAGTGGAACAATCAGCCCCAGCATTTT CAISRDREWNNQPQHF
. TRBJ2-5 TRBV15 TRBD2 TGTGCCACCATGGGGGGGATCCAAGAGACCCAGTACTTC CATMGGIQETQYF
few TRBJ2-7 TRBV11-3 . TGTGCCAGCAGCTTAGACAGGGAAAGGGGCGAGCAGTACTTC CASSLDRERGEQYF
. TRBJ2-7 TRBV21-1 . . CASSRDVGTGTYEQYF
. TRBJ1-6 TRBV5-4 . TGTGCCAGCAGCTTGGCTGGGGTCGATTCACCCCTCCACTTT CASSLAGVDSPLHF
. TRBJ1-1 TRBV7-6 TRBD1 TGTGCCAGCAGACCACAGGGGGGGACAGCTTTCTTT CASRPQGGTAFF
. TRBJ2-5 TRBV28 . TGTGCCAGCAGTTTTTCACTTTACCAAGAGACCCAGTACTTC CASSFSLYQETQYF
once TRBJ2-1 TRBV5-4 TRBD2 TGTGCCACGGGACTAGCGGGGGTGAATGAGCAGTTCTTC CATGLAGVNEQFF
. TRBJ1-1 TRBV5-8 . TGTGCCAGCAGCACTAACCGAGCCACTGAAGCTTTCTTT CASSTNRATEAFF
. TRBJ1-3 TRBV7-9 . TGTGCCAGCAGCCAAGGCGCGAGCACCATATATTTT CASSQGASTIYF
. TRBJ2-7 TRBV5-6 . TGTGCCAGCAGCCCAGGCCGGCTAGTACGGGAGCAGTACTTC CASSPGRLVREQYF
. TRBJ1-1 TRBV30 . TGTGCCTGGAGGTCCTTGGACAGATCTAACACTGAAGCTTTCTTT CAWRSLDRSNTEAFF
. TRBJ2-1 TRBV2 TRBD2 TGTGCCAGCATCCAGACTAGCGGGGGGTTGCAGTTCTTC CASIQTSGGLQFF
once TRBJ2-1 TRBV11-1 . TGTGCCAGCACTAAGGGGGGAGGTTACAATGAGCAGTTCTTC CASTKGGGYNEQFF